Each of the 7 T cell receptor beta chains below was sequenced from the same sample in a study of beta chain features in type 1 diabetes. TCRB transcripts that were expressed got sequenced, as all of the isolated RNA had been reverse transcribed. TCRdb's copy holds only in-frame clones and misses some; the assay was immunoSEQ multiplex PCR. The sample lists some 410,000 clones, approximately 15% occurring once. The sample comprised naive CD4+ T cells from blood. All receptors derive from a man in his thirties or forties in good health.

This clone was seen a few times. The rearrangement uses TRBV4-1 and TRBJ2-1; possible D gene TRBD2, 6 bases. The CDR3 has 15 amino acids. Per germline, CDR1 MGHRA and CDR2 YSYEKL. Trimming removed 4 bases from V and 4 bases from J, with 14 bases in between. The CDR3: CASSLAGGGYNEQFF. The CDR3 DNA reads TGCGCCAGCAGCCTGGCCGGGGGAGGTTACAATGAGCAGTTCTTC.

The V gene is TRBV7-2, the J gene TRBJ2-7; 9 positions match TRBD1. Germline lookup yields CDR1 SGHTA and CDR2 FQGNSA. The CDR3 runs 15 residues. Germline trimming cut 0 bases from V and 3 bases from J; bases unmatched to any gene: 3. CDR3 sequence (DNA): TGTGCCAGCAGCTTAGCACAGGGGGCATTCTACGAGCAGTACTTC. Amino acid sequence: CASSLAQGAFYEQYF.

The chain uses TRBV7-3 and TRBJ2-3; TRBD1 is a possible D gene (5 bases). This CDR3 has 14 amino acids. V lost 5 bases to trimming and J lost 0 bases, with 9 bases between them. Germline CDR1 reads SGHTA; CDR2 reads FQGTGA. In nucleotides, the CDR3 is TGTGCCAGCAGCGTAGACAGTAGCACAGATACGCAGTATTTT. Protein product: CASSVDSSTDTQYF. The full variable domain, its missing parts supplied by reference TRBV7-3 and TRBJ2-3, is GAGVSQTPSNKVTEKGKYVELRCDPISGHTALYWYRQSLGQGPEFLIYFQGTGAADDSGLPNDRFFAVRPEGSVSTLKIQRTERGDSAVYLCASSVDSSTDTQYFGPGTRLTVL.

The chain uses TRBV18 and TRBJ2-5; D not certain. The CDR3 runs 13 residues. CDR1 is KGHSH and CDR2 is LQKENI in the germline V gene. Deletions cut 1 base from V and 5 bases from J, with 8 bases between. In nucleotides, the CDR3 is TGTGCCAGCTCACCACTGAGTACCGAGACCCAGTACTTC. Its translation: CASSPLSTETQYF. The full variable domain, with the rest looked up from reference TRBV18 and TRBJ2-5, is NAGVMQNPRHLVRRRGQEARLRCSPMKGHSHVYWYRQLPEEGLKFMVYLQKENIIDESGMPKERFSAEFPKEGPSILRIQQVVRGDSAAYFCASSPLSTETQYFGPGTRLLVL.

This clone has just a few counts. The chain is built from TRBV19 and TRBJ2-5; TRBD2 aligns across 14 bases. This CDR3 contains 18 residues. CDR1 is LNHDA and CDR2 is SQIVND in the germline V gene (reference sequence). V shed 6 bases, J shed 0 bases, and the junction held 9 bases outside the gene matches. This chain's CDR3 is CASSRGTSGSSDQETQYF. CDR3 coding DNA: TGTGCCAGTAGCCGTGGGACTAGCGGGAGCTCGGACCAAGAGACCCAGTACTTC.

Comments on this clone: The junction shows a germline mismatch at one end, possibly a read error. This rearrangement joins TRBV28 to TRBJ2-7; TRBD2 aligns across 7 bases. Germline values: CDR1 MDHEN, CDR2 SYDVKM. The CDR3 loop spans 13 amino acids. The CDR3 DNA is TGTACCAGCAGTTTAACCGGGAGGAACGAGCAGTACTTC. Translating gives CTSSLTGRNEQYF.

This clone has more than one count but fewer than ten. The chain has TRBV9 and TRBJ2-1, with D possibly being TRBD1 (6 bases). The V gene's germline CDR1 is SGDLS and CDR2 YYNGEE. This CDR3 comprises 15 residues. V was clipped by 3 bases and J by 2 bases, with 12 bases between them. The CDR3 DNA sequence: TGTGCCAGCAGCGCATTACGGGACACCTACAATGAGCAGTTCTTC. This gives the protein CASSALRDTYNEQFF.